One sample yielded the 17 T cell receptor beta chains listed below, sequenced in a study of blood T cell repertoires in COVID-19. The data were produced by immunoSEQ multiplex PCR, yet TCRdb's version contains in-frame clones alone and is incomplete. The top ten hold about 5% of the sample, which has over 100,000 clones, about four fifths seen once. Sequencing was done on a sample of peripheral blood. These receptor sequences come from a man in his sixties with acute or convalescent COVID-19.

The V gene is TRBV9, the J gene TRBJ2-2, with 9 positions matching TRBD2. This CDR3 spans 17 amino acids. J was trimmed by 10 bases and V by 4 bases; bases with no gene match: 17. In germline, CDR1 is SGDLS, CDR2 YYNGEE. Here the CDR3 reads CASSPRGTSRGPKELFF. DNA of the CDR3: TGTGCCAGCAGCCCCCGGGGGACTAGCCGGGGTCCGAAGGAGCTGTTTTTT.

A few counts support this clone. CDR3 bases: TGCGCCAGCAGCCGCCCCTATGACAGGGGGAACTATGGCTACACCTTC. It encodes CASSRPYDRGNYGYTF. The rearrangement joins TRBV4-1 to TRBJ1-2; 9 bases line up with TRBD1. The germline V gene has CDR1 MGHRA and CDR2 YSYEKL. Trimming at V came to 4 bases and at J to 2 bases, leaving 8 bases not matched to a gene. The CDR3 consists of 16 residues.

In this sample, this clone turned up many times. The gene calls are TRBV6-1 and TRBJ2-7, with D possibly matching TRBD2 (5 bases). Trimming took off 2 bases at V and 3 bases at J, with 14 bases between the two ends. CDR1 is MNHNS and CDR2 is SASEGT in the germline V gene. The CDR3 runs 15 residues. The CDR3: CASSESGLADYEQYF. CDR3 coding DNA: TGTGCCAGCAGTGAATCCGGGCTAGCCGACTACGAGCAGTACTTC.

The DNA of the CDR3 is TGTGCCAGCGGCGGACAGGGGGCTTATCAGCCCCAGCATTTT. Translating it yields CASGGQGAYQPQHF. The chain couples TRBV25-1 to TRBJ1-5; 11 bases line up with TRBD1. Germline lookup yields CDR1 MGHDK and CDR2 SYGVNS. V lost 8 bases to trimming and J lost 5 bases; unmatched junction nucleotides: 5. This CDR3 has 14 residues. Variable domain in full (rest from reference TRBV25-1 and TRBJ1-5): EADIYQTPRYLVIGTGKKITLECSQTMGHDKMYWYQQDPGMELHLIHYSYGVNSTEKGDLSSESTVSRIRTEHFPLTLESARPSHTSQYLCASGGQGAYQPQHFGDGTRLSIL.

The chain uses TRBV7-8 and TRBJ2-7; TRBD1 is a possible D gene (5 bases). The CDR3 is made up of 15 amino acids. V gave up 2 bases and J gave up 3 bases, with 14 bases separating them. The germline CDR1 and CDR2 sequences are SGHVS and FQNEAQ. Here the CDR3 DNA reads TGTGCCAGCAGCTTAACCCAGGGCGGCCTCTACGAGCAGTACTTC. This gives the protein CASSLTQGGLYEQYF.

The chain links TRBV6-2 or TRBV6-3 to TRBJ2-3, with 14 bases that match TRBD2. The CDR3 extends over 21 amino acids. Per germline, CDR1 MNHEY and CDR2 SVGEGT. Trimming removed 2 bases from V and 0 bases from J; junction bases left unmatched: 13. The CDR3, as DNA: TGTGCCAGCAGTTACCCGGGACTAGCGGGGGCCGAGGGGGCTAGCACAGATACGCAGTATTTT. Residues: CASSYPGLAGAEGASTDTQYF.

The DNA of the CDR3 is TGTGCCATCAGTGAGGGTCTCTATAGCAATCAGCCCCAGCATTTT. The encoded protein is CAISEGLYSNQPQHF. The genes are TRBV10-3 and TRBJ1-5; D unresolved. Per germline, CDR1 ENHRY and CDR2 SYGVKD. Deletions cut 2 bases from V and 0 bases from J, with 8 bases between. The length of the CDR3 is 15 residues.

The rearrangement links TRBV19 to TRBJ2-3, with TRBD2 matching over 14 bases. The CDR3 covers 15 residues. Trimming took 3 bases from V and 9 from J; bases not matched to a gene: 5. Germline CDR1 and CDR2: LNHDA and SQIVND (reference sequence). Here the CDR3 reads CASSIGTSGSITQYF. The CDR3, as DNA: TGTGCCAGTAGTATTGGGACTAGCGGGAGTATAACGCAGTATTTT.

This clone was picked up a small number of times. This chain links TRBV12-3 or TRBV12-4 with TRBJ1-2, with D uncertain. This CDR3 region has 12 residues. Trimming stripped 7 bases from V and 0 bases from J, with 6 bases between. The CDR3 region has the DNA TGTGCCAGCACCCCATCTAACTATGGCTACACCTTC. Its translation is CASTPSNYGYTF.

The rearrangement links TRBV7-3 to TRBJ1-2; 7 nucleotides agree with TRBD1. The V and J ends lost 2 bases and 8 bases, in that order; junction bases with no gene match: 2. The CDR3 loop spans 12 amino acids. Germline values: CDR1 SGHTA, CDR2 FQGTGA. The CDR3, as DNA: TGTGCCAGCAGCTTAGGGGACAGAGGCTACACCTTC. Amino acids: CASSLGDRGYTF.

V is TRBV28 and J is TRBJ1-4; a possible D gene is TRBD1 (5 bases). Germline V gives CDR1 MDHEN, CDR2 SYDVKM. The CDR3 has 15 amino acids. The V gene lost 3 bases and the J gene lost 7 bases, with 15 bases spanning the gap. In DNA, the CDR3 is TGTGCCAGCAGTTTTGGGGGGTCACGGGCTGAAAAACTGTTTTTT. Its translation: CASSFGGSRAEKLFF.

V is TRBV20-1 and J is TRBJ2-3; 7 nucleotides line up with TRBD2. CDR3 length: 11 amino acids. V was pared by 1 base and J by 9 bases, with 1 base of the junction left unmatched. Germline assignment: CDR1 DFQATT and CDR2 SNEGSKA (reference sequence). The CDR3 DNA reads TGCAGTGCTAGAGGGGGGGGGACGCAGTATTTT. Translating gives CSARGGGTQYF.

The sample holds a few counts of this clone. This chain connects TRBV6-2 or TRBV6-3 to TRBJ1-4; D is possibly TRBD1 (5 bases). V was clipped by 4 bases and J by 4 bases, with 13 bases between them. The CDR3 runs to 15 residues. Germline-derived CDR1 and CDR2 are MNHEY and SVGEGT. CDR3 sequence reads: CASSFHQGGNEKLFF. The CDR3 DNA sequence: TGTGCCAGCAGTTTCCATCAGGGCGGTAATGAAAAACTGTTTTTT.

This clone was observed a handful of times. The chain carries TRBV10-3 and TRBJ1-5; D remains ambiguous. The CDR3 has 15 residues. In germline, CDR1 is ENHRY, CDR2 SYGVKD. V lost 3 bases, J lost 2 bases, and 11 bases lay in between. For the CDR3, the DNA is TGTGCCATCAGTGAACAAATTGATGGCAATCAGCCCCAGCATTTT. Translation: CAISEQIDGNQPQHF.

This CDR3 is CASSLDPTGVGQPQHF. DNA of the CDR3: TGCGCCAGCAGCTTGGACCCTACAGGAGTCGGGCAGCCCCAGCATTTT. J is TRBJ1-5 and V is TRBV5-1, with a tentative D call TRBD1 (5 bases). Looked up from germline, CDR1 is SGHRS and CDR2 is YFSETQ. The V and J ends lost 0 bases and 7 bases respectively, with 17 bases between them. This CDR3 is built from 16 residues.

The chain is built from TRBV20-1 and TRBJ1-2; D call uncertain. The ends were cut back, 7 bases at V and 1 base at J, with 7 bases in the middle. The CDR3 has 11 residues. Germline V gene sequence: CDR1 DFQATT, CDR2 SNEGSKA (reference sequence). CDR3 protein: CSVRVNYGYTF. CDR3 coding DNA: TGCAGTGTTCGGGTTAACTATGGCTACACCTTC.

This clone was detected once. The chain joins TRBV7-9 to TRBJ2-3; 7 bases agree with TRBD1. Germline-derived CDR1 and CDR2 are SEHNR and FQNEAQ (reference sequence). The CDR3 totals 14 residues. The ends lost 5 bases at V and 0 bases at J; junction bases unmatched: 2. The CDR3 sequence: CASSRDSSTDTQYF. CDR3 sequence (DNA): TGTGCCAGCAGCCGGGACAGCAGCACAGATACGCAGTATTTT.